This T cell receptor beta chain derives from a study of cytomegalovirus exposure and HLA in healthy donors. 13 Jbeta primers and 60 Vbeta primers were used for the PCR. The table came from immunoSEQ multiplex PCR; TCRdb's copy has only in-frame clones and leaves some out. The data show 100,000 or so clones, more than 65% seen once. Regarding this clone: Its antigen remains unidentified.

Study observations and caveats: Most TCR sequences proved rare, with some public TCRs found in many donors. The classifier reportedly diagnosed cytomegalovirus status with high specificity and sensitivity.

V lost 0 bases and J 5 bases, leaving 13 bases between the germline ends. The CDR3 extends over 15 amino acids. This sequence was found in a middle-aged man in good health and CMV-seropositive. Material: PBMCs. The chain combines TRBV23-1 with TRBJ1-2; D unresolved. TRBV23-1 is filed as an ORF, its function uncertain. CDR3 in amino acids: CASSQSYLPGYGYTF. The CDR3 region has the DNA TGCGCCAGCAGTCAATCTTACCTCCCGGGGTATGGCTACACCTTC.